These 28 T cell receptor beta chains originate from one sample sequenced in a study of Ad26.COV2.S vaccination and SARS-CoV-2 variants. The data were produced by immunoSEQ multiplex PCR, yet TCRdb's version contains in-frame clones alone and is incomplete. The sample consists of roughly 320,000 clones, around 86% of them appearing once. The treatment here: some 20 received Ad26.COV2.S at low or high dose, single or two shots; about five received placebo; per-sample allocation not given. Sampling happened 63 days after the first vaccine or placebo injection. Sequenced material: peripheral blood, taken in a trial of Ad26.COV2.S vaccine versus placebo. Receptors originate from a person between 18 and 59 years old who received the Ad26.COV2.S COVID-19 vaccine or a placebo.

The CDR3 DNA sequence: TGTGCCAGCAGCCTCCCTGGGGGTCAGCCCCAGCATTTT. Protein: CASSLPGGQPQHF. The chain uses TRBV27 and TRBJ1-5; TRBD1 might be the D (5 bases). Germline V gene sequence: CDR1 MNHEY, CDR2 SMNVEV (reference sequence). V lost 6 bases and J 6 bases, leaving 12 bases between the germline ends. This CDR3 is built from 13 residues.

CDR3 sequence (DNA): TGTGCCAGCAGCTTCCCAAGGGTTAGACCGAACACCGGGGAGCTGTTTTTT. Translating gives CASSFPRVRPNTGELFF. J is TRBJ2-2 and V is TRBV7-2; D unclear. V was clipped by 3 bases and J by 0 bases, with 14 bases between them. Germline lookup yields CDR1 SGHTA and CDR2 FQGNSA. This CDR3 comprises 17 residues.

The rearrangement links TRBV11-2 to TRBJ1-2; tentative D call: TRBD1 (6 bases). The CDR3 loop spans 15 amino acids. Germline CDR1 reads SGHAT; CDR2 reads FQNNGV. The V end lost 5 bases, the J end lost 4 bases, and 17 bases lay between the germline ends. DNA of the CDR3: TGTGCCAGCAGCCAACAGGGAGCCTTTACCTATGGCTACACCTTC. Its protein is CASSQQGAFTYGYTF.

This clone was found once. This chain joins TRBV24-1 and TRBJ1-5, with D tentatively TRBD1 (6 bases). The CDR3 sequence is 15 residues long. V was shortened by 1 base and J by 7 bases, with 13 bases between the two germline ends. The V gene's germline CDR1 is KGHDR and CDR2 SFDVKD. CDR3 DNA sequence: TGTGCCACCAGTGATTTAGGACAGTTAAGGCAGCCCCAGCATTTT. Translation: CATSDLGQLRQPQHF.

In its sample, this clone was seen once. The chain combines TRBV14 with TRBJ2-5; 7 nucleotides line up with TRBD1. V was clipped by 4 bases and J by 7 bases; unmatched bases: 9. The CDR3 is made up of 14 amino acids. Germline assignment: CDR1 SGHDN and CDR2 FVKESK. CDR3 loop: CASSRGTAAGTQYF. The CDR3 bases are TGTGCCAGCAGCCGAGGGACAGCCGCGGGGACCCAGTACTTC.

V gene TRBV9 combines with J gene TRBJ1-4; 7 nucleotides agree with TRBD1. This CDR3 region has 15 residues. Germline V gene data show CDR1 as SGDLS and CDR2 as YYNGEE. The ends lost 4 bases at V and 3 bases at J; junction bases unmatched: 6. CDR3 sequence: CASSQGGLANEKLFF. CDR3 nucleotides: TGTGCCAGCAGCCAAGGGGGCTTAGCTAATGAAAAACTGTTTTTT.

This clone was counted between two and nine times. The chain couples TRBV5-1 to TRBJ1-6, with D perhaps TRBD1 (5 bases). CDR1 is SGHRS, CDR2 YFSETQ, per germline. The CDR3 totals 15 residues. Trimming removed 1 base from V and 10 bases from J, with 15 bases in between. DNA of the CDR3: TGCGCCAGCAGCTTGTCTTCCAGGGAAGGGTCACCCCTCCACTTT. Amino acid sequence: CASSLSSREGSPLHF. Filled out from reference TRBV5-1 and TRBJ1-6, the complete variable domain reads KAGVTQTPRYLIKTRGQQVTLSCSPISGHRSVSWYQQTPGQGLQFLFEYFSETQRNKGNFPGRFSGRQFSNSRSEMNVSTLELGDSALYLCASSLSSREGSPLHFGNGTRLTVT.

CDR3: CASSYQGWGTEAFF. CDR3 coding DNA: TGTGCCAGCAGTTACCAGGGGTGGGGGACTGAAGCTTTCTTT. The rearrangement links TRBV6-5 to TRBJ1-1; D is perhaps TRBD1 (6 bases). Trimming left V 2 bases short and J 5 bases short, with 12 bases between. Germline V gene data show CDR1 as MNHEY and CDR2 as SVGAGI. The CDR3 length is 14 residues.

The rearrangement joins TRBV7-9 to TRBJ2-2, with 7 bases identical to TRBD2. Germline CDR1 and CDR2: SEHNR and FQNEAQ (reference sequence). The CDR3 contains 15 residues. V dropped 8 bases and J dropped 0; count of bases not matched to a gene: 6. CDR3: CASDFAGANTGELFF. CDR3 nucleotides: TGTGCCAGCGACTTCGCGGGGGCGAACACCGGGGAGCTGTTTTTT.

The J gene is TRBJ2-3, the V gene TRBV6-2 or TRBV6-3; a weak D match, TRBD1 (6 bases). This CDR3 comprises 17 residues. Trimming shortened V by 5 bases and J by 0 bases, and 18 bases separated the two germline ends. CDR1 MNHEY and CDR2 SVGEGT come from the germline V gene. For the CDR3, the DNA is TGTGCCAGCAGTGGTACGGGACAAATACGTAGCACAGATACGCAGTATTTT. Protein sequence: CASSGTGQIRSTDTQYF.

The chain couples TRBV6-2 or TRBV6-3 to TRBJ2-6, with D possibly TRBD2 on 5 matching bases. Germline CDR1 MNHEY, CDR2 SVGEGT. Trimming removed 2 bases at V and 0 bases at J, with 8 bases between. The CDR3 is made up of 16 amino acids. The CDR3 DNA reads TGTGCCAGCAGTTACCCACGGGGCTCTGGGGCCAACGTCCTGACTTTC. It encodes CASSYPRGSGANVLTF.

The V gene is TRBV3-1 (or the pseudogene TRBV3-2), the J gene TRBJ1-2; weak D call: TRBD1 (6 bases). Germline V gene lookup returns CDR1 LGHDT and CDR2 YNNKEL (reference sequence). Trimming pared 3 bases from V and 1 base from J, leaving 24 bases between. This CDR3 has 19 amino acids. The CDR3 sequence is CASSQRGNRNLIFNYGYTF. DNA for the CDR3: TGTGCCAGCAGCCAGAGGGGGAACAGAAATCTAATCTTTAACTATGGCTACACCTTC.

This clone showed up just a few times. The chain couples TRBV25-1 to TRBJ1-5; possible D gene TRBD1, 5 bases. Germline-derived CDR1 and CDR2 are MGHDK and SYGVNS. There are 14 residues in the CDR3. Trimming left V 10 bases short and J 1 base short, with 14 bases between. The CDR3 sequence: CATPGTYSNQPQHF. In DNA, the CDR3 is TGTGCCACCCCCGGGACCTACAGCAATCAGCCCCAGCATTTT. Using reference TRBV25-1 and TRBJ1-5 for the parts outside the CDR3, the full variable domain is EADIYQTPRYLVIGTGKKITLECSQTMGHDKMYWYQQDPGMELHLIHYSYGVNSTEKGDLSSESTVSRIRTEHFPLTLESARPSHTSQYLCATPGTYSNQPQHFGDGTRLSIL.

The gene calls are TRBV5-1 and TRBJ2-1; possibly TRBD1 for D (5 bases). The V end lost 0 bases, the J end lost 6 bases, and 10 bases lay between the germline ends. Germline-derived CDR1 and CDR2 are SGHRS and YFSETQ. The CDR3 has 14 residues. The CDR3, as DNA: TGCGCCAGCAGCTTGGATTTAGGGGCCAATGAGCAGTTCTTC. It yields the protein CASSLDLGANEQFF.

This rearrangement joins TRBV5-5 to TRBJ1-2; D possibly corresponds to TRBD1 (6 bases). The CDR3 extends over 14 amino acids. Germline lookup yields CDR1 SGHKS and CDR2 YYEKEE (reference sequence). V gave up 0 bases and J gave up 10 bases, with 16 bases separating them. CDR3 sequence (DNA): TGTGCCAGCAGCTTGGGGGGATCGGGGACATACTACACCTTC. It yields the protein CASSLGGSGTYYTF.

The chain uses TRBV5-8 and TRBJ1-4, with D tentatively TRBD1 (5 bases). The CDR3 is 16 residues long. V was cut by 2 bases and J by 8 bases, with 19 bases left in between. Looked up from germline, CDR1 is SGHTS and CDR2 is YDEGEE. The chain's CDR3 is CASSLKVARAKEKLFF. CDR3 in DNA: TGTGCCAGCAGCTTAAAGGTGGCCAGGGCAAAAGAAAAACTGTTTTTT.

The V and J genes are TRBV7-9 and TRBJ2-3; TRBD2 aligns across 10 bases. The CDR3 spans 15 residues. V lost 5 bases to trimming and J lost 6 bases; unmatched junction nucleotides: 8. CDR1 SEHNR and CDR2 FQNEAQ come from the germline V gene (reference sequence). CDR3 DNA: TGTGCCAGCAGCCCCCAGCGGGGGGGCCGGGATACGCAGTATTTT. Encoded protein: CASSPQRGGRDTQYF.

The J gene is TRBJ2-2, the V gene TRBV4-2; the D gene is possibly TRBD2 (6 bases). This CDR3 is built from 15 residues. Germline V gene lookup returns CDR1 LGHNA and CDR2 YNFKEQ. V lost 2 bases and J 5 bases, leaving 12 bases between the germline ends. The CDR3 nucleotides read TGTGCCAGCAGCCAACCCGGGGGTAGGACCGGGGAGCTGTTTTTT. Protein: CASSQPGGRTGELFF.

This clone was counted a few times. The chain joins TRBV6-1 to TRBJ2-7; TRBD2 is a possible D gene (6 bases). V lost 0 bases, J lost 3 bases, and 15 bases lay in between. CDR3 length: 16 amino acids. Germline V gives CDR1 MNHNS, CDR2 SASEGT. The CDR3 DNA is TGTGCCAGCAGTGAAGCGCTTCCGAGTAGCGGCTACGAGCAGTACTTC. As protein: CASSEALPSSGYEQYF.

The J gene is TRBJ1-3, the V gene TRBV30, with TRBD1 matching over 10 bases. V gave up 2 bases and J gave up 4 bases; unmatched junction bases: 5. CDR1 and CDR2 from the germline V gene are GTSNPN and SVGIG (reference sequence). The CDR3 has 15 residues. CDR3 in amino acids: CAWSRQGAGGNTIYF. The CDR3 DNA reads as TGTGCCTGGAGTCGACAGGGGGCTGGCGGAAACACCATATATTTT. Based on the CDR3 plus reference TRBV30 and TRBJ1-3, the full variable domain is SQTIHQWPATLVQPVGSPLSLECTVEGTSNPNLYWYRQAAGRGLQLLFYSVGIGQISSEVPQNLSASRPQDRQFILSSKKLLLSDSGFYLCAWSRQGAGGNTIYFGEGSWLTVV.

The chain joins TRBV7-9 to TRBJ1-2; TRBD1 aligns across 8 bases. Germline V gene data show CDR1 as SEHNR and CDR2 as FQNEAQ (reference sequence). The CDR3 is 11 residues long. V gave up 5 bases and J gave up 8 bases; unmatched junction bases: 1. The DNA of the CDR3 is TGTGCCAGCAGCCGACAGGGGGGCTACACCTTC. It translates to CASSRQGGYTF.

The CDR3 loop reads CASSGSGGYNEQFF. As DNA, the CDR3 is TGTGCCAGCAGCGGTAGCGGGGGTTACAATGAGCAGTTCTTC. The rearrangement uses TRBV9 and TRBJ2-1, with 9 bases identical to TRBD2. CDR3 size: 14 residues. Germline assignment: CDR1 SGDLS and CDR2 YYNGEE. Trimming at V came to 3 bases and at J to 4 bases, leaving 2 bases not matched to a gene. The full variable domain, in which reference TRBV9 and TRBJ2-1 provide the parts outside the CDR3, is DSGVTQTPKHLITATGQRVTLRCSPRSGDLSVYWYQQSLDQGLQFLIQYYNGEERAKGNILERFSAQQFPDLHSELNLSSLELGDSALYFCASSGSGGYNEQFFGPGTRLTVL.

The V gene is TRBV9, the J gene TRBJ1-1, with a tentative D call TRBD1 (5 bases). Trimming left V 3 bases short and J 1 base short, with 13 bases between. The CDR3 consists of 15 residues. The germline V gene encodes CDR1 SGDLS and CDR2 YYNGEE. The CDR3 is CASSAPPGPNTEAFF. For the CDR3, the DNA is TGTGCCAGCAGCGCCCCCCCGGGACCGAACACTGAAGCTTTCTTT. Full variable domain (outside the CDR3, taken from reference TRBV9 and TRBJ1-1): DSGVTQTPKHLITATGQRVTLRCSPRSGDLSVYWYQQSLDQGLQFLIQYYNGEERAKGNILERFSAQQFPDLHSELNLSSLELGDSALYFCASSAPPGPNTEAFFGQGTRLTVV.

V usage is TRBV30 and J usage is TRBJ2-7, with 8 bases identical to TRBD2. Trimming took 4 bases from V and 3 from J; bases not matched to a gene: 8. In germline, CDR1 is GTSNPN, CDR2 SVGIG (reference sequence). This CDR3 has 14 residues. The CDR3 region has the DNA TGTGCCTGGAACCCCGGGGGGGGGAACTACGAGCAGTACTTC. It is translated as CAWNPGGGNYEQYF.

The genes are TRBV6-4 and TRBJ1-1; a weak D match, TRBD1 (6 bases). CDR3 size: 14 residues. CDR1 and CDR2 (germline): MRHNA, SNTAGT. Trimming stripped 7 bases from V and 2 bases from J, with 14 bases between. DNA of the CDR3: TGTGCCAGCAAATCGGACAGAACAAACACTGAAGCTTTCTTT. Its protein product is CASKSDRTNTEAFF.

As for this clone: The sample holds other DNA sequences that translate to the same CDR3. The V and J genes are TRBV7-9 and TRBJ1-5; D is uncertain. V was pared by 1 base and J by 4 bases, with 2 bases between. The CDR3 is 12 amino acids. Germline values: CDR1 SEHNR, CDR2 FQNEAQ (reference sequence). CDR3 sequence reads: CASSLGNQPQHF. The CDR3 DNA reads as TGTGCCAGCAGCTTAGGGAATCAGCCCCAGCATTTT.

The chain uses TRBV5-1 and TRBJ2-7; 14 bases are a match to TRBD2. The CDR3 loop spans 16 amino acids. Germline assignment: CDR1 SGHRS and CDR2 YFSETQ. The V segment lost 4 bases and the J segment 2 bases; nucleotides outside the gene matches: 5. CDR3 protein: CASSGRLAGGTYEQYF. CDR3 coding DNA: TGCGCCAGCAGCGGCAGACTAGCGGGGGGGACCTACGAGCAGTACTTC.

This clone was seen only once. The genes are TRBV6-6 and TRBJ1-6, with D hard to call. V lost 7 bases, J lost 0 bases, and 13 bases lay in between. Germline CDR1 MNHNY, CDR2 SVGAGI (reference sequence). CDR3 length: 16 residues. The CDR3: CASTPGQSSYNSPLHF. The CDR3 nucleotides are TGTGCCAGCACTCCGGGTCAAAGCTCCTATAATTCACCCCTCCACTTT.